The 5 T cell receptor beta chains below were found in one sample sequenced in a study of blood T cell repertoires in COVID-19. The data were produced by immunoSEQ multiplex PCR, yet TCRdb's version contains in-frame clones alone and is incomplete. The sample contains 35,000 to 45,000 clones, 70% to 90% of which appear only once. Sequencing was carried out using peripheral blood. The receptors stem from a woman at least 80 years old with acute or convalescent COVID-19.

The J gene is TRBJ2-7, the V gene TRBV6-1; 10 bases are a match to TRBD1. Unmatched junction bases numbered 1, after V lost 0 bases and J lost 2 bases. The CDR3 has 15 residues. Per germline, CDR1 MNHNS and CDR2 SASEGT. CDR3 region: CASSEAGQGTYEQYF. CDR3 nucleotides: TGTGCCAGCAGTGAAGCGGGACAGGGGACCTACGAGCAGTACTTC.

The V call is TRBV25-1, the J call TRBJ1-3; D is unresolved. The CDR3 extends over 15 amino acids. The germline CDR1 and CDR2 sequences are MGHDK and SYGVNS. V shed 5 bases and J shed 3 bases, with 14 bases lying between them. DNA of the CDR3: TGTGCCAGCAGTTTCGGACCCAGCGGTGGAAACACCATATATTTT. It yields the protein CASSFGPSGGNTIYF.

The chain joins TRBV7-6 to TRBJ2-1; TRBD2 matches at 14 bases. Losses at the gene ends were 5 bases for V and 12 bases for J; bases not matched to a gene: 6. This CDR3 is 14 amino acids long. In germline, CDR1 is SGHVS, CDR2 FNYEAQ. The CDR3 protein is CASSQTGTSGGQFF. Here the CDR3 DNA reads TGTGCCAGCAGCCAAACCGGGACTAGCGGGGGGCAGTTCTTC. The variable domain in full, completed from reference TRBV7-6 and TRBJ2-1, reads GAGVSQSPRYKVTKRGQDVALRCDPISGHVSLYWYRQALGQGPEFLTYFNYEAQQDKSGLPNDRFSAERPEGSISTLTIQRTEQRDSAMYRCASSQTGTSGGQFFGPGTRLTVL.

The J gene is TRBJ2-5, the V gene TRBV7-2; tentative D call: TRBD2 (6 bases). Germline V gene data show CDR1 as SGHTA and CDR2 as FQGNSA. This CDR3 contains 13 residues. Trimming cost V 5 bases and J 2 bases, with 9 bases left between them. CDR3 DNA sequence: TGTGCCAGCAGCACTAGCTTACAAGAGACCCAGTACTTC. Translation gives CASSTSLQETQYF.

V is TRBV30 and J is TRBJ1-4; no clear D. This CDR3 contains 13 residues. V was shortened by 3 bases and J by 8 bases, with 13 bases between the two germline ends. Germline values: CDR1 GTSNPN, CDR2 SVGIG (reference sequence). CDR3 bases: TGTGCCTGGAGCCCCCAGTGGGCGGAAAAACTGTTTTTT. Its protein product is CAWSPQWAEKLFF.